The rows below give T cell receptor beta chains drawn from one sample of a study of T cells in Graves' hyperthyroidism and ophthalmopathy. Each CDR3 protein is one row after TCRdb ran MiXCR on the multiplex PCR reads. The table lists about 560,000 distinct CDR3 sequences, over 15% of them singletons. Sequencing used blood. The receptor set was obtained from a woman aged 18 to 35 with Graves' hyperthyroidism. The CDR3 runs from the conserved cysteine through the conserved F or W. The D gene is left open where the match is weak. The size entry is marked missing in some rows and otherwise reads once, few, many or a size class.

>TRBV7-6|TRBJ2-1|.|.
TGTGCCAGCAGCTTGATACAGGGTCCTTGGCCCACCGATGAGCAGTTCTTC
CASSLIQGPWPTDEQFF
>TRBV7-9|TRBJ2-1|.|.
TGTGCCAGCAGCTTGGCAGGGGAGATGGTTGAGCAGTTCTTC
CASSLAGEMVEQFF
>TRBV6-1|TRBJ1-2|.|.
TGTGCCAGCAGTGAAGCGGCAGGGCCCTATGGCTACACCTTC
CASSEAAGPYGYTF
>TRBV6-4|TRBJ2-3|.|.
TGTGCCAGCTCCCGGGCGGGAAACACAGATACGCAGTATTTT
CASSRAGNTDTQYF
>TRBV20-1|TRBJ1-1|TRBD1|few
TGCAGTGCTAGAGAGTCGGACAGGGGGAGTACTGAAGCTTTCTTT
CSARESDRGSTEAFF
>TRBV6-5|TRBJ1-1|.|few
TGTGCCAGCAGTTACTCCCGTGTCACTGAAGCTTTCTTT
CASSYSRVTEAFF
>TRBV19|TRBJ2-7|TRBD2|.
TGTGCCAGTAGCACTACTAGCGGATACGAGCAGTACTTC
CASSTTSGYEQYF
>TRBV12-3/TRBV12-4|TRBJ1-1|.|many
TGTGCCAGCAGTTTGGGGGTTAGGGGAATGACGGAAGCTTTCTTT
CASSLGVRGMTEAFF
>TRBV28|TRBJ1-4|TRBD1|few
TGTGCCAGCAGTGATACGACAGGGGAAGACGAAAAACTGTTTTTT
CASSDTTGEDEKLFF
>TRBV3-1|TRBJ1-1|.|.
TGTGCCAGCTCAGAGTCCGGGGGGAAAAGAACTGAAGCTTTCTTT
CASSESGGKRTEAFF
>TRBV3-1|TRBJ2-5|.|many
TGTGCCAGCAGCCACCCCTCCCAAGAGACCCAGTACTTC
CASSHPSQETQYF
>TRBV6-5|TRBJ1-2|.|.
TGTGCCAGCAGTTACTCGTCGGGGGCGACGGGTGGCTACACCTTC
CASSYSSGATGGYTF
>TRBV19|TRBJ2-1|TRBD2|.
TGTGCCAGTATGGCTAGCGGGAGGGTATACAATGAGCAGTTCTTC
CASMASGRVYNEQFF
>TRBV20-1|TRBJ1-4|.|.
TGCAGTGCTGAAGGCCTGGCAGGCGCCGATAATGAAAAACTGTTTTTT
CSAEGLAGADNEKLFF
>TRBV3-1|TRBJ2-1|.|many
TGTGCCAGCAGCCAAGGACTAGCCTACAATGAGCAGTTCTTC
CASSQGLAYNEQFF
>TRBV7-2|TRBJ1-1|.|.
TGTGCCAGCAGCTTCGAGGGGGGGGCTAGCACTGAAGCTTTCTTT
CASSFEGGASTEAFF
>TRBV5-1|TRBJ1-2|.|few
TGCGCCAGCAGCTTGGAACTAAACTATGGCTACACCTTC
CASSLELNYGYTF
>TRBV6-1|TRBJ2-3|.|.
TGTGCCAGCAGCCTTTACAGGTTGACTAGCACAGATACGCAGTATTTT
CASSLYRLTSTDTQYF
>TRBV27|TRBJ2-3|TRBD2|many
TGTGCCAGCAGTCCGCTCCCCCGGGGGGGCACAGATACGCAGTATTTT
CASSPLPRGGTDTQYF
>TRBV12-3/TRBV12-4|TRBJ1-5|TRBD1|many
TGTGCCAGCAGTCCCGGACAGGGGAGCGTTCCCCAGCATTTT
CASSPGQGSVPQHF
>TRBV6-2/TRBV6-3|TRBJ1-2|.|few
TGTGCCAGCGCCTATCCTAACGTGGTTGATGGCTACACCTTC
CASAYPNVVDGYTF
>TRBV7-8|TRBJ2-7|TRBD2|many
TGTGCCAGCAGCTTAGAGTGGGGTAGCGGGATCCCCTACGAGCAGTACTTC
CASSLEWGSGIPYEQYF
>TRBV5-4|TRBJ2-2|.|few
TGTGCCAGCAGCTTGGACCCCTCCGGGGAGCTGTTTTTT
CASSLDPSGELFF
>TRBV5-6|TRBJ1-2|.|many
TGTGCCAGCAGCTTGACACAGGACTATGGCTACACCTTC
CASSLTQDYGYTF
>TRBV13|TRBJ2-7|TRBD2|.
TGTGCCAGCAGGGCACTGGGCGGGAGCTCCTACGAGCAGTACTTC
CASRALGGSSYEQYF
>TRBV28|TRBJ2-7|.|many
TGTGCCAGCAGTTTAAGGGCCCCCTACGAGCAGTACTTC
CASSLRAPYEQYF
>TRBV20-1|TRBJ2-3|.|.
TGCAGTGCGAGGTCTAGAGATACGCAGTATTTT
CSARSRDTQYF
>TRBV27|TRBJ2-7|.|many
TGTGCCAGCAGCCTTGGGGGCGTTGACGAGCAGTACTTC
CASSLGGVDEQYF
>TRBV28|TRBJ2-3|TRBD2|many
TGTGCCAGCAGCCAGACTAGCGGGAGGTTGGATACGCAGTATTTT
CASSQTSGRLDTQYF
>TRBV20-1|TRBJ2-1|.|many
TGCAGTGCTAACCTCAGGGACAATGAGCAGTTCTTC
CSANLRDNEQFF
>TRBV7-9|TRBJ1-5|TRBD1|many
TGTGCCAGCAGCCTGGGGGGGGGACAGCACAATCAGCCCCAGCATTTT
CASSLGGGQHNQPQHF
>TRBV6-2/TRBV6-3|TRBJ2-1|TRBD2|few
TGTGCCAGCAGTGGGGCCAGCGGGAGCTACAATGAGCAGTTCTTC
CASSGASGSYNEQFF
>TRBV28|TRBJ2-2|.|.
TGTGCCAGCGGCGACGTCACCGGGGAGCTGTTTTTT
CASGDVTGELFF
>TRBV25-1|TRBJ2-1|TRBD1|.
TGTGCCAGCAGTCCACCATCCGGGGACAGGGGTTACAATGAGCAGTTCTTC
CASSPPSGDRGYNEQFF
>TRBV6-1|TRBJ2-5|TRBD2|few
TGTGCCAGCAGTATCCGACTAGCGGGAGAGGAAGGGGGAGAGACCCAGTACTTC
CASSIRLAGEEGGETQYF
>TRBV12-3/TRBV12-4|TRBJ2-5|.|many
TGTGCCAGCAGCTCAGGGTATAGGCCCAGGGAGACCCAGTACTTC
CASSSGYRPRETQYF
>TRBV15|TRBJ1-3|.|many
TGTGCCACCAGCAGAGAAGCCGGACGCATCTCTGGAAACACCATATATTTT
CATSREAGRISGNTIYF
>TRBV19|TRBJ2-5|TRBD1|.
TGTGCCAGTAGTATGGGGACAGGGTCCACCCAGTACTTC
CASSMGTGSTQYF
>TRBV20-1|TRBJ1-5|.|.
TGCAGTGCTGAGGGGGGGGAAGGCGGGGGACCCAATCAGCCCCAGCATTTT
CSAEGGEGGGPNQPQHF
>TRBV24-1|TRBJ1-2|.|few
TGTGCCACCAGTGATTCCCCCGCAGACTATGGCTACACCTTC
CATSDSPADYGYTF
>TRBV20-1|TRBJ1-2|.|many
TGCAGTGCTAACTACAGGGTCTATGGCTACACCTTC
CSANYRVYGYTF
>TRBV3-1|TRBJ2-1|.|many
TGTGCCAGCAGCGGCACGGGCTTTGAGCAGTTCTTC
CASSGTGFEQFF
>TRBV30|TRBJ1-2|.|many
TGTGCCTGGATCGGGACGTTTAACTATGGCTACACCTTC
CAWIGTFNYGYTF
>TRBV10-3|TRBJ1-4|.|few
TGTGCCATCAGCTCACAGGGAGAGGGGGGCTATGCAACTAATGAAAAACTGTTTTTT
CAISSQGEGGYATNEKLFF
>TRBV28|TRBJ1-1|.|many
TGTGCCAGCAGTTTACCCGAGAACACTGAAGCTTTCTTT
CASSLPENTEAFF
>TRBV20-1|TRBJ1-1|TRBD1|.
TGCAGTGCCGACAGGGGGCGCGGAATGGTTGTTACTGAAGCTTTCTTT
CSADRGRGMVVTEAFF